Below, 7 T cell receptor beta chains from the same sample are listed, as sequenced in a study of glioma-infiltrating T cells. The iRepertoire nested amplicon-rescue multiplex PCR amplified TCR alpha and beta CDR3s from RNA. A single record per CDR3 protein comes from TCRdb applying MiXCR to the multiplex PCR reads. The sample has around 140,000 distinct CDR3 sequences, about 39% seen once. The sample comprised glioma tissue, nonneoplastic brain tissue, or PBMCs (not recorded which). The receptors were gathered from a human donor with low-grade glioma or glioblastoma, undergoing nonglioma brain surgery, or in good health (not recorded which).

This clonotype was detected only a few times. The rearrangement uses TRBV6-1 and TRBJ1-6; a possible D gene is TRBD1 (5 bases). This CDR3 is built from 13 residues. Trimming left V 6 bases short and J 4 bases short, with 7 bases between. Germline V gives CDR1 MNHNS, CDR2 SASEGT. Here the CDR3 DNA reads TGTGCCAGCAGCCGGGGGTATAATTCACCCCTCCACTTT. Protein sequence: CASSRGYNSPLHF.

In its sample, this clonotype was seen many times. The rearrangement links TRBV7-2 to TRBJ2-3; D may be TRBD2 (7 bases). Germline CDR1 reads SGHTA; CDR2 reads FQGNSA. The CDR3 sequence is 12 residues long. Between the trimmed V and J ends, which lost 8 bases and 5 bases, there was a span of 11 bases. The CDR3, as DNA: TGTGCCAGCGGGCGGGGGCGAGATACGCAGTATTTT. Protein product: CASGRGRDTQYF.

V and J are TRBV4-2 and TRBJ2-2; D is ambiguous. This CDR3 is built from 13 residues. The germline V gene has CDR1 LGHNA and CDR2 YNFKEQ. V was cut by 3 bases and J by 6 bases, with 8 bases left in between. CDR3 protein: CASSHVDPGELFF. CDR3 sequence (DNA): TGTGCCAGCAGCCATGTAGATCCCGGGGAGCTGTTTTTT.

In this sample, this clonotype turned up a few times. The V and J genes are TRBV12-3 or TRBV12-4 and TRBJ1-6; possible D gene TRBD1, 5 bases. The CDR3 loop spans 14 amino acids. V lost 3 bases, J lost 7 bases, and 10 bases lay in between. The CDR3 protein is CASSFGDGNSPLHF. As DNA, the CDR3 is TGTGCCAGCAGTTTTGGGGACGGGAATTCACCCCTCCACTTT.

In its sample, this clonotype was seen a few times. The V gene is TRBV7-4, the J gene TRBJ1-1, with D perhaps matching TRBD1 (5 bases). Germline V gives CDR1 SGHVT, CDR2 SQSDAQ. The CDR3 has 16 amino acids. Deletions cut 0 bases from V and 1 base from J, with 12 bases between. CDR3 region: CASSLAGLSRNTEAFF. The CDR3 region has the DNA TGTGCCAGCAGCTTAGCGGGACTCAGCCGGAACACTGAAGCTTTCTTT.

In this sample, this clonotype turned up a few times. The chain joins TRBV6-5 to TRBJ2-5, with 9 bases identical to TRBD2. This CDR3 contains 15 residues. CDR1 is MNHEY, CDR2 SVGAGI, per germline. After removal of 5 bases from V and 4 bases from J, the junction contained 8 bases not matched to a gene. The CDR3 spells CASSNLGLAPETQYF. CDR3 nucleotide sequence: TGTGCCAGCAGTAACCTGGGACTAGCCCCAGAGACCCAGTACTTC.

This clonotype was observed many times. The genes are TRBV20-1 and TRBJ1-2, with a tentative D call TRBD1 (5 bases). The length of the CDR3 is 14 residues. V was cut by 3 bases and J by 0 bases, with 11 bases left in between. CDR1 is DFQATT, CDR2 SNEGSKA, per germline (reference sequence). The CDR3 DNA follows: TGCAGTGCTAGGGTGGCAGGGACTAACTATGGCTACACCTTC. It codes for CSARVAGTNYGYTF.